These T cell receptor beta chains were read from a single sample in a study of blood T cell repertoires in COVID-19. Sequenced by immunoSEQ multiplex PCR; TCRdb stores in-frame clones only, minus some. The sample lists 360,000 or so clones, 85% to 90% occurring once. The sequencing input was PBMCs or T cells enriched from blood (not recorded which). These receptors were obtained from a woman aged 25 to 39 who had been exposed to COVID-19. CDR3s include the opening cysteine and the closing phenylalanine or tryptophan. D genes are given only for firm matches. Expanded clones are given a class, and other clones once, few, many or no size at all.

cdr3_nt	cdr3_aa	v_call	j_call	clone_size	d_call
TGTGCCAGTAGTATAGGGACAGGGGTCTCCACAGATACGCAGTATTTT	CASSIGTGVSTDTQYF	TRBV19	TRBJ2-3	-	TRBD1
TGTGCCAGCAGCTTAAGGGGGCGCCAAGAGACCCAGTACTTC	CASSLRGRQETQYF	TRBV5-4	TRBJ2-5	-	TRBD1
TGTGCCAGCAGTTTGGAAGGACAGGGGTCCTACGAGCAGTACTTC	CASSLEGQGSYEQYF	TRBV2	TRBJ2-7	-	TRBD1
TGTGCCAGTAGTAAGGGAGCGGGTGGTGAGCAGTTCTTC	CASSKGAGGEQFF	TRBV19	TRBJ2-1	-	-
TGTGCCAGCAGAGAGATCCGGGACAGGGTAGGCTATGGCTACACCTTC	CASREIRDRVGYGYTF	TRBV28	TRBJ1-2	-	TRBD1
TGTGCCAGTAGTAGCGTTTTAAAAAACATTCAGTACTTC	CASSSVLKNIQYF	TRBV19	TRBJ2-4	-	-
TGCAGTGCGGGACAGAACATTCAGTACTTC	CSAGQNIQYF	TRBV20-1	TRBJ2-4	-	TRBD1
TGTGCCAGCAGCCGAAGCCCCCCGACGGGAAACTATGGCTACACCTTC	CASSRSPPTGNYGYTF	TRBV28	TRBJ1-2	few	-
TGTGCCAGTAGTATATGGGCGAGTGGAAACACCATATATTTT	CASSIWASGNTIYF	TRBV19	TRBJ1-3	-	-
TGTGCCAGTACGACCGTAGCCGCGAATGGCTACACCTTC	CASTTVAANGYTF	TRBV19	TRBJ1-2	-	-
TGTGCCAGCAGCTTAAGCGGCTCTGGGGCCAACGTCCTGACTTTC	CASSLSGSGANVLTF	TRBV7-3	TRBJ2-6	-	-
TGTGCCAGTAGTTCCACTTCCGGGCAGTATTTT	CASSSTSGQYF	TRBV19	TRBJ2-3	-	-
TGTGCCAGCAGCCAGGGACTAGCGGGAGTCCGTTCTGAGCAGTACTTC	CASSQGLAGVRSEQYF	TRBV4-2	TRBJ2-7	-	TRBD2
TGTGCCACCAGTGAGGCAGGGGCCGGGAATGAGCAGTTCTTC	CATSEAGAGNEQFF	TRBV24-1	TRBJ2-1	-	-
TGTGCCCATGCGCAGGCTAGCGGGGATACGCAGTATTTT	CAHAQASGDTQYF	TRBV28	TRBJ2-3	-	TRBD2
TGTGCCAGCAGGAGGCAGGCCAAGGGGGCTCGCGAGCAGTACTTC	CASRRQAKGAREQYF	TRBV28	TRBJ2-7	-	TRBD1
TGTGCCAGCAGCCCTAGAGGGCCGGCGGGATTAGGCTACACCTTC	CASSPRGPAGLGYTF	TRBV3-1/TRBV3-2	TRBJ1-2	-	-
TGCAGTGCAGGGGGTAATGAAAAACTGTTTTTT	CSAGGNEKLFF	TRBV20-1	TRBJ1-4	-	-
TGTGCCAGCAGCCTCAGGGAAGGTGAGCAGTTCTTC	CASSLREGEQFF	TRBV9	TRBJ2-1	-	-
TGTGCCTGGGAGAGGGCAGAGGGACAGCCCCAGCATTTT	CAWERAEGQPQHF	TRBV30	TRBJ1-5	-	-
TGTGCTAGTGGGTTGTTGGAGAAGAGCACAGATACGCAGTATTTT	CASGLLEKSTDTQYF	TRBV12-5	TRBJ2-3	-	-
TGTGCCAGCAGCACAGGGGGCGGAGGCACTGAAGCTTTCTTT	CASSTGGGGTEAFF	TRBV6-6	TRBJ1-1	-	TRBD1
TGCGCCAGCAGCATTGTAGCGGGAGAGGGTCACAATGAGCAGTTCTTC	CASSIVAGEGHNEQFF	TRBV5-1	TRBJ2-1	-	TRBD2
TGTGCCAGCAGTTCCCCCGGGCGGGGGCGGTCCTACGAGCAGTACTTC	CASSSPGRGRSYEQYF	TRBV28	TRBJ2-7	few	-
TGCGCCAGCAGCCGTCGGGACACCGACTATGGCTACACCTTC	CASSRRDTDYGYTF	TRBV5-1	TRBJ1-2	-	-
TGTGCCAGCAGCCCCAAACAGGGGGCCGACTATGGCTACACCTTC	CASSPKQGADYGYTF	TRBV4-2	TRBJ1-2	-	TRBD1
TGTGCCAGCAGCCCAACAGCGGCCCGGGGCAATGAGCAGTTCTTC	CASSPTAARGNEQFF	TRBV7-9	TRBJ2-1	-	-
TGCGCCAGCAGCTTGGGACTAGCGGAGGGGGATGAGCAGTTCTTC	CASSLGLAEGDEQFF	TRBV5-1	TRBJ2-1	-	TRBD2
TGCGCCAGCAGCTTGCTCGCTAGCGGGAGTAAGGACATTCAGTACTTC	CASSLLASGSKDIQYF	TRBV5-1	TRBJ2-4	-	TRBD2
TGCGCCAGCAGCTTGGGGGACAGGGGGAACATTCAGTACTTC	CASSLGDRGNIQYF	TRBV5-1	TRBJ2-4	-	TRBD1
TGCAGCGTTGTTGGAAGCGGGGGCGAGACCCAGTACTTC	CSVVGSGGETQYF	TRBV29-1	TRBJ2-5	once	TRBD2
TGTGCCAGTAGTATTTTTTCAGGGGGTCACACTGAAGCTTTCTTT	CASSIFSGGHTEAFF	TRBV19	TRBJ1-1	-	TRBD1
TGTGCCAGCAGTGAAGGGACAAGGCCCCCCCAAGAGACCCAGTACTTC	CASSEGTRPPQETQYF	TRBV27	TRBJ2-5	-	-
TGTGCCAGTAAATACACCGCCTTGAACACTGAAGCTTTCTTT	CASKYTALNTEAFF	TRBV19	TRBJ1-1	-	-
TGTGCCAGTCGCTACCCCTTCGGCGGGAGGGCCCTGAACACCGGGGAGCTGTTTTTT	CASRYPFGGRALNTGELFF	TRBV19	TRBJ2-2	few	TRBD2
TGTGCCAGCAGTGACACCAGAACCCCTTCTGGGGCCAACGTCCTGACTTTC	CASSDTRTPSGANVLTF	TRBV2	TRBJ2-6	-	-
TGTGCCAGTAGCCAGAGACCAGGGAGCAATCAGCCCCAGCATTTT	CASSQRPGSNQPQHF	TRBV19	TRBJ1-5	-	-
TGTGCCAGCAGCGCCGGGGACACTAAAAACATTCAGTACTTC	CASSAGDTKNIQYF	TRBV9	TRBJ2-4	-	-
TGTGCCAGCAACGTCGGGAATCCGTATTACGAGCAGTACTTC	CASNVGNPYYEQYF	TRBV28	TRBJ2-7	-	-
TGTGCCAGCAGCTTGGCCGGGACACCTAACTATGGCTACACCTTC	CASSLAGTPNYGYTF	TRBV5-8	TRBJ1-2	-	-
TGCGCCAGCAGTGGGTCCTCGGGGTACGAGCAGTACTTC	CASSGSSGYEQYF	TRBV10-1	TRBJ2-7	few	-
TGTGCCAGCTCACCATTCAGGGGGGATCAGCCCCAGCATTTT	CASSPFRGDQPQHF	TRBV18	TRBJ1-5	-	TRBD1
TGTGCCAGCAGACCTAGCGGGAGGGAGACCCAGTACTTC	CASRPSGRETQYF	TRBV3-1/TRBV3-2	TRBJ2-5	-	TRBD2
TGTGCCAGCAGCTCACCTTCACAGGGGGCCGAGACCCAGTACTTC	CASSSPSQGAETQYF	TRBV5-4	TRBJ2-5	-	TRBD1
TGTGCCAGCACGCTAAACAGGGGAAACACTGAAGCTTTCTTT	CASTLNRGNTEAFF	TRBV5-4	TRBJ1-1	-	TRBD1
TGTGCCAGCAGCCAAAACATTATTAGCAATCAGCCCCAGCATTTT	CASSQNIISNQPQHF	TRBV3-1/TRBV3-2	TRBJ1-5	-	-
TGTGCCAGCAGTTTCTCCCAAGAGACCCAGTACTTC	CASSFSQETQYF	TRBV27	TRBJ2-5	-	-
TGTGCCACCAAACAAGGGGATCCGGTCTCCTACGAGCAGTACTTC	CATKQGDPVSYEQYF	TRBV6-5	TRBJ2-7	-	-
TGTGCCACCAGTGATTTCCACAGGGGCAGGAATGAGCAGTTCTTC	CATSDFHRGRNEQFF	TRBV24-1	TRBJ2-1	-	TRBD1